This record looks at one T cell receptor beta chain sequence and its context. The sample belongs to a study of technical replicates of blood from several donors. Assay: immunoSEQ multiplex PCR; the TCRdb copy retains only in-frame clones and omits some. This table has around 83,000 clones, around 92% appearing once. The CDR3 sequence is 14 residues long. Germline CDR1 SGHVS, CDR2 FQNEAQ. V was trimmed by 5 bases and J by 6 bases, leaving 16 bases between them. This TCR came from a human donor in good health. Some clones in this sample may be carry-over from other donors' samples. V and J are TRBV7-8 and TRBJ1-1, with D unresolved. The source material was T cells isolated from PBMCs. CDR3 residues: CASSPHWRQPEAFF. CDR3 nucleotide sequence: TGTGCCAGCAGCCCTCACTGGCGGCAGCCTGAAGCTTTCTTT.